This T cell receptor beta chain emerged from a study of radiotherapy plus CTLA-4 blockade in lung cancer. General observations from the study: Among reported predictors of response, early blood T cell clone dynamics with interferon-beta performed best. Expansion of tumor-derived TCR clones was observed in blood after radiotherapy plus ipilimumab.

Those with chemo-refractory metastatic non-small-cell lung cancer were treated with focal radiation combined with CTLA-4 blockade using ipilimumab. Assay used: immunoSEQ multiplex PCR; TCRdb lists only in-frame clones, some missing. This repertoire shows some 66,000 clones, under 85% found once; its top ten account for roughly 4%. CDR1 and CDR2 (germline): SNHLY, FYNNEI. The CDR3 is 14 residues long. The V and J ends lost 6 bases and 8 bases respectively, with 19 bases between them. On this clone itself: The antigen is unknown.

The rearrangement links TRBV2 to TRBJ1-2; TRBD1 is a possible D gene (6 bases). Sample: peripheral blood, taken from a patient treated with radiotherapy plus ipilimumab. This receptor was taken from a human donor with non-small cell lung cancer who had a partial response to radiotherapy plus ipilimumab. For the CDR3, the DNA is TGTGCCAGCAGACCACCCGGGACATTGGCAGGCTACACCTTC. Its translation is CASRPPGTLAGYTF.